The 18 T cell receptor beta chains reported below all come from one sample, sequenced in a study of T-cell reconstitution after alpha-beta-depleted transplantation in children. As it was prepared, the TCRbeta library received unique molecular identifiers. TCRdb recomputed calls from the PCR reads with MiXCR, one row per CDR3 protein. The data contain about 160,000 distinct CDR3 sequences, approximately 12% of them singletons. Specimen: PBMCs, collected before TCRalphabeta/CD19-depleted stem cell transplant. The source of these receptors is a boy aged 2 to 10 with acute myeloid leukemia, due to receive a stem cell transplant.

This clonotype has at least ten counts. The gene calls are TRBV20-1 and TRBJ2-1, with D perhaps matching TRBD1 (7 bases). Germline lookup yields CDR1 DFQATT and CDR2 SNEGSKA (reference sequence). There are 14 residues in the CDR3. Trimming stripped 5 bases from V and 10 bases from J, with 21 bases between. The CDR3 coding sequence is TGCAGTGCTCCCCCAAGGAGGGGGCGAACAGAGCAGTTCTTC. It specifies CSAPPRRGRTEQFF.

The table lists this clonotype with many counts. The genes are TRBV25-1 and TRBJ1-1, with 10 bases lining up with TRBD1. Germline CDR1 reads MGHDK; CDR2 reads SYGVNS. The CDR3 covers 13 residues. The V gene end was trimmed by 4 bases and the J gene end by 5 bases; junction bases not matched to a gene: 1. CDR3 DNA sequence: TGTGCCAGCAGTGGGGGACAGGGGACTGAAGCTTTCTTT. Amino acid sequence: CASSGGQGTEAFF.

This clonotype was counted many times. The chain uses TRBV27 and TRBJ2-3; TRBD2 is a possible D gene (5 bases). Germline values: CDR1 MNHEY, CDR2 SMNVEV (reference sequence). V shed 2 bases and J shed 6 bases, with 9 bases lying between them. The CDR3 extends over 13 amino acids. The CDR3: CASSLAWEDTQYF. The CDR3 nucleotides are TGTGCCAGCAGTTTAGCTTGGGAGGATACGCAGTATTTT.

This clonotype has ten or more counts. The V call is TRBV29-1, the J call TRBJ1-1; weak D call: TRBD1 (6 bases). V lost 5 bases and J lost 1, with 11 bases in between. The CDR3 covers 13 residues. Per the germline V gene, CDR1 is SQVTM and CDR2 is ANQGSEA. CDR3 region: CSVNGQPNTEAFF. The CDR3, as DNA: TGCAGCGTTAACGGACAGCCGAACACTGAAGCTTTCTTT.

This clonotype was seen at least ten times. V is TRBV4-1 and J is TRBJ1-1; weak D call: TRBD1 (6 bases). The CDR3 loop spans 18 amino acids. Trimming pared 4 bases from V and 0 bases from J, leaving 21 bases between. Germline V CDR1 and CDR2: MGHRA, YSYEKL. CDR3 sequence reads: CASSLRGTGTLVNTEAFF. In DNA form, the CDR3 reads TGCGCCAGCAGCCTTAGGGGTACAGGGACCTTGGTGAACACTGAAGCTTTCTTT.

The chain recombines TRBV20-1 with TRBJ1-2, with a possible D match to TRBD1 (5 bases). V gave up 5 bases and J gave up 0 bases, with 10 bases separating them. The CDR3 has 13 residues. Germline V gives CDR1 DFQATT, CDR2 SNEGSKA (reference sequence). CDR3 sequence reads: CSAGGTANYGYTF. In DNA, the CDR3 is TGCAGTGCTGGCGGGACGGCTAACTATGGCTACACCTTC.

Many counts were recorded for this clonotype. V is TRBV18 and J is TRBJ2-7; D is uncertain. The V gene lost 1 base and the J gene lost 1 base, with 5 bases spanning the gap. This CDR3 comprises 13 residues. CDR1 is KGHSH, CDR2 LQKENI, per germline. The DNA for the CDR3 is TGTGCCAGCTCACCACTCACTTCCTACGAGCAGTACGTC. This codes for CASSPLTSYEQYV.

As regards this clonotype: This may be a read error: a much more frequent sequence differs by one nucleotide. V and J are TRBV11-2 and TRBJ2-7, with D possibly being TRBD1 (5 bases). Germline assignment: CDR1 SGHAT and CDR2 FQNNGV. Trimming left V 2 bases short and J 9 bases short, with 14 bases between. The CDR3 extends over 13 amino acids. DNA for the CDR3: TGTGCCAGCAGCTTAATCTGGGGCCGCGTGCAGTACTTC. Amino acids: CASSLIWGRVQYF.

This clonotype has at least ten counts. The rearrangement joins TRBV11-1 to TRBJ2-5; 12 nucleotides align to TRBD2. V was clipped by 1 base and J by 5 bases; unmatched bases: 11. In germline, CDR1 is SGHAT, CDR2 FQDESV (reference sequence). The CDR3 has 18 residues. DNA for the CDR3: TGTGCCAGCAGCTTAGGGACTAGCGGGGTTCCCTTGCTGGAGACCCAGTACTTC. Residues: CASSLGTSGVPLLETQYF.

This clonotype was seen many times. The chain recombines TRBV28 with TRBJ2-6; TRBD1 agrees at 9 bases. Germline V lookup: CDR1 MDHEN, CDR2 SYDVKM. The CDR3 length is 19 residues. J was trimmed by 0 bases and V by 5 bases; bases with no gene match: 11. The CDR3 sequence: CASSPPLGQGPSGANVLTF. CDR3 nucleotides: TGTGCCAGCAGTCCCCCCTTGGGACAGGGACCCTCTGGGGCCAACGTCCTGACTTTC.

Ten or more counts support this clonotype. The J gene is TRBJ2-3, the V gene TRBV4-1, with 14 bases lining up with TRBD2. Looked up from germline, CDR1 is MGHRA and CDR2 is YSYEKL. The CDR3 has 17 amino acids. V gave up 5 bases and J gave up 6 bases; unmatched junction bases: 10. In DNA form, the CDR3 reads TGCGCCAGCAGCTCTCGACTAGCGGGGGGGCTAGCCGATACGCAGTATTTT. This translates into CASSSRLAGGLADTQYF.

This clonotype was seen at least ten times. The chain carries TRBV21-1 and TRBJ2-7. TRBV21-1 has pseudogene status. The CDR3 runs to 12 residues. Here the CDR3 DNA reads TGTGCCAGCAGCAGCCAGGTCTGTGAGCAGTACGTC. Its translation is CASSSQVCEQYV.

This clonotype was observed many times. The final CDR3 position lacks the conserved phenylalanine or tryptophan, pointing to a likely read error. The limits of the CDR3 on the DNA are not certain, so only TCRdb's listed CDR3 is given. The genes are TRBV29-1 and TRBJ2-1; TRBD1 is the table's D call, not checked against the DNA. Germline CDR1 is SQVTM and CDR2 is ANQGSEA. Both ends counted, the CDR3 spans 11 residues. CDR3: CSATIRDRPRH.

The chain has TRBV2 and TRBJ1-1, with D perhaps matching TRBD1 (5 bases). The ends were cut back, 7 bases at V and 2 bases at J, with 8 bases in the middle. This CDR3 contains 12 residues. The germline V gene has CDR1 SNHLY and CDR2 FYNNEI. The CDR3 spells CASKTGNTEAFF. CDR3 DNA: TGTGCCAGCAAAACAGGCAACACTGAAGCTTTCTTT.

This clonotype was seen ten or more times. The chain joins TRBV5-1 to TRBJ2-5; 9 nucleotides match TRBD2. CDR3 length equals 13 residues. J was trimmed by 5 bases and V by 7 bases; bases with no gene match: 6. The V gene's germline CDR1 is SGHRS and CDR2 YFSETQ. Here the CDR3 reads CASVAGDMETQYF. Here the CDR3 DNA reads TGCGCCAGCGTAGCGGGGGACATGGAGACCCAGTACTTC.

This clonotype has at least ten counts. CDR3 in DNA: TGTGCCAGCAGCGTACAGGGGACCTACAATGAGCAGTTCTTC. Translated: CASSVQGTYNEQFF. The V gene is TRBV7-9, the J gene TRBJ2-1, with 7 bases that match TRBD1. Germline V gene data show CDR1 as SEHNR and CDR2 as FQNEAQ (reference sequence). This CDR3 comprises 14 residues. J gave up 2 bases and V 5 bases, and 3 bases lay outside the gene matches.

On this clonotype: Mismatch with germline at one junction end may stem from a read error. The chain carries TRBV12-3 or TRBV12-4 and TRBJ1-5; D gene uncertain. The CDR3 has 12 amino acids. CDR3 amino acids: CDSSFSEGPQHF. CDR3 DNA: TGTGACAGCAGTTTTAGTGAGGGGCCCCAGCATTTT.

There are many counts of this clonotype. The junction departs from germline at one end; a sequencing error may be responsible. The V and J genes are TRBV12-3 or TRBV12-4 and TRBJ2-7; 10 bases map to TRBD2. This CDR3 has 12 residues. The CDR3 reads CASSLAGDEQYF. The CDR3 region has the DNA TGTGCCAGCAGTCTAGCGGGAGATGAGCAGTACTTC.